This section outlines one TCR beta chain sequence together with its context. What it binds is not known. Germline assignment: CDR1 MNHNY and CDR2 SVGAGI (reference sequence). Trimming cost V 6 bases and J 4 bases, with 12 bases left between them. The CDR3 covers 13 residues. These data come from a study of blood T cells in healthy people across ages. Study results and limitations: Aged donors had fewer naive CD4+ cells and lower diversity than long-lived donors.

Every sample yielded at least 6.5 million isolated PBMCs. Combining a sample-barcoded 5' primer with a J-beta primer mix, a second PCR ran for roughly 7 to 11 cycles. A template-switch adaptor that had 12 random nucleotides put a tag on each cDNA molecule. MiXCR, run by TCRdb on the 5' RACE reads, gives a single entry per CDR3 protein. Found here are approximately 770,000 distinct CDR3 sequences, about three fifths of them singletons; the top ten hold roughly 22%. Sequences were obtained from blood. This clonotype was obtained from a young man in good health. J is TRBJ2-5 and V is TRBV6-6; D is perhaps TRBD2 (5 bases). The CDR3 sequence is CASRRVAPETQYF. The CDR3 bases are TGTGCCAGCAGACGAGTAGCGCCAGAGACCCAGTACTTC.